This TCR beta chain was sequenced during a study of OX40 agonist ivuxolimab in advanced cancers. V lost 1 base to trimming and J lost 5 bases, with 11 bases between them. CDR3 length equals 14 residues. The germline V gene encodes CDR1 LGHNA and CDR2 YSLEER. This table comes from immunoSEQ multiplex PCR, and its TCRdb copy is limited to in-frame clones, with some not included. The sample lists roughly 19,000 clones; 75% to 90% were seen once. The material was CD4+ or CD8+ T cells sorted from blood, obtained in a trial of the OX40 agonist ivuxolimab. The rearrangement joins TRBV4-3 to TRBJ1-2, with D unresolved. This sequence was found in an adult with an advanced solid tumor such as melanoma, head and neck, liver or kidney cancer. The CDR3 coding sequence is TGCGCCAGCAGCCAAGGGGAAGGGCAGTATGGCTACACCTTC. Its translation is CASSQGEGQYGYTF.